Here is one T cell receptor (beta chain) with its context. The antigen is not known. CDR1 SEHNR and CDR2 FQNEAQ come from the germline V gene (reference sequence). There are 15 residues in the CDR3. Trimming stripped 5 bases from V and 0 bases from J, with 11 bases between. The data stem from a study of Ad26.COV2.S vaccination and SARS-CoV-2 variants. Study results and caveats: Whether participants received vaccine or placebo, their non-spike TCR breadth was similar. Quantification of TCR breadth and depth may have yielded underestimates of total T cell responses. Substantial breadth was reportedly displayed by spike-specific CD8+ and CD4+ T cell responses after vaccination. People given the vaccine had a wider spike-specific TCR breadth than placebo recipients did.

Produced via immunoSEQ multiplex PCR; TCRdb's table is partial and in-frame only. In the table there are 120,000 to 150,000 clones, around 86% of which are singletons. This TCR was recovered from a human donor who had recovered from COVID-19. V is TRBV7-9 and J is TRBJ1-3, with D unclear. Material: peripheral blood, obtained after recovery from COVID-19. CDR3 DNA sequence: TGTGCCAGCAGCCGACCCGGCCTCTCTGGAAACACCATATATTTT. Amino acid sequence: CASSRPGLSGNTIYF.